These 10 T cell receptor beta chains were sequenced from one sample in a study of blood T cell repertoires in COVID-19. Clones were sequenced by immunoSEQ multiplex PCR, and TCRdb holds only the in-frame ones, with some missing. Of 150,000 or so clones listed, 80% to 90% are singletons. Sequencing used peripheral blood. These receptors originate from a man aged 18 to 29 with COVID-19, enrolled during active disease.

This clone was detected only a few times. The chain is built from TRBV24-1 and TRBJ2-1; D is uncertain. This CDR3 has 11 residues. CDR1 and CDR2 from the germline V gene are KGHDR and SFDVKD. The ends were cut back, 5 bases at V and 6 bases at J, with 4 bases in the middle. In DNA, the CDR3 is TGTGCCACCAGTGTAGTCAATGAGCAGTTCTTC. Translation: CATSVVNEQFF.

V gene TRBV7-9 combines with J gene TRBJ2-3; TRBD2 matches at 7 bases. There are 16 residues in the CDR3. The V segment lost 3 bases and the J segment 5 bases; nucleotides outside the gene matches: 11. Germline loops: CDR1 SEHNR, CDR2 FQNEAQ (reference sequence). The CDR3 loop reads CASSLGRGTLVDTQYF. CDR3 DNA: TGTGCCAGCAGCTTGGGGCGGGGGACTTTGGTAGATACGCAGTATTTT.

The chain is built from TRBV9 and TRBJ1-5; D is ambiguous. Between the trimmed V and J ends, which lost 3 bases and 3 bases, there was a span of 13 bases. The CDR3 is 15 residues long. In germline, CDR1 is SGDLS, CDR2 YYNGEE. The CDR3 nucleotides are TGTGCCAGCAGCGCCGGGGAAGGCATCAATCAGCCCCAGCATTTT. This sequence encodes CASSAGEGINQPQHF.

The sample holds a few counts of this clone. The chain has TRBV19 and TRBJ2-2; 7 nucleotides match TRBD1. Germline trimming cut 9 bases from V and 6 bases from J; bases unmatched to any gene: 13. CDR3 size: 15 residues. Germline V gene sequence: CDR1 LNHDA, CDR2 SQIVND (reference sequence). The CDR3 DNA is TGTGCCAGCAATCCGGGACAGCTTGTCTCCGGGGAGCTGTTTTTT. Protein product: CASNPGQLVSGELFF.

The J gene is TRBJ2-7, the V gene TRBV5-5; weak D call: TRBD1 (6 bases). Germline CDR1 and CDR2: SGHKS and YYEKEE (reference sequence). The germline V and J ends were trimmed by 4 bases and 1 base, with 15 bases remaining between them. The CDR3 runs to 15 residues. The CDR3 loop is CASSQPDRLSYEQYF. The CDR3 coding sequence is TGTGCCAGCAGCCAACCAGACAGGTTGTCCTACGAGCAGTACTTC.

The chain's CDR3 is CASSVTGGRAFF. DNA of the CDR3: TGTGCCAGCAGTGTAACAGGGGGGCGAGCTTTCTTT. The chain uses TRBV28 and TRBJ1-1; TRBD1 agrees at 8 bases. Germline trimming cut 5 bases from V and 10 bases from J; bases unmatched to any gene: 6. Germline lookup yields CDR1 MDHEN and CDR2 SYDVKM. This CDR3 comprises 12 residues. Full variable domain (outside the CDR3, taken from reference TRBV28 and TRBJ1-1): DVKVTQSSRYLVKRTGEKVFLECVQDMDHENMFWYRQDPGLGLRLIYFSYDVKMKEKGDIPEGYSVSREKKERFSLILESASTNQTSMYLCASSVTGGRAFFGQGTRLTVV.

This clone has only one observation. The chain combines TRBV6-6 with TRBJ2-7; 8 nucleotides align to TRBD2. J gave up 5 bases and V 10 bases, and 4 bases lay outside the gene matches. Germline assignment: CDR1 MNHNY and CDR2 SVGAGI (reference sequence). CDR3 length: 11 amino acids. Here the CDR3 reads CATDGGDEQYF. The CDR3 bases are TGTGCCACCGACGGGGGGGACGAGCAGTACTTC.

The table lists this clone with a count of one. This chain links TRBV24-1 with TRBJ2-7; TRBD1 might be the D (5 bases). The CDR3 runs to 12 residues. CDR1 and CDR2 (germline): KGHDR, SFDVKD. Trimming took off 3 bases at V and 5 bases at J, with 7 bases between the two ends. The chain's CDR3 is CATSDPGNEQYF. The CDR3, as DNA: TGTGCCACCAGTGATCCAGGGAACGAGCAGTACTTC.

V gene TRBV2 combines with J gene TRBJ2-5; D gene unclear. From germline, CDR1 is SNHLY and CDR2 FYNNEI. The CDR3 extends over 16 amino acids. V shed 4 bases and J shed 5 bases, with 20 bases lying between them. Written as DNA, the CDR3 is TGTGCCAGCAGTGTGATCACCGGTAGCTCCGCGGAGACCCAGTACTTC. Residues: CASSVITGSSAETQYF.

V usage is TRBV28 and J usage is TRBJ1-5; 7 bases are a match to TRBD1. Germline trimming cut 6 bases from V and 5 bases from J; bases unmatched to any gene: 7. Per germline, CDR1 MDHEN and CDR2 SYDVKM. The CDR3 is made up of 14 amino acids. The CDR3 region has the DNA TGTGCCAGCAGGGAGACAGGGTTATATCAGCCCCAGCATTTT. It codes for CASRETGLYQPQHF.